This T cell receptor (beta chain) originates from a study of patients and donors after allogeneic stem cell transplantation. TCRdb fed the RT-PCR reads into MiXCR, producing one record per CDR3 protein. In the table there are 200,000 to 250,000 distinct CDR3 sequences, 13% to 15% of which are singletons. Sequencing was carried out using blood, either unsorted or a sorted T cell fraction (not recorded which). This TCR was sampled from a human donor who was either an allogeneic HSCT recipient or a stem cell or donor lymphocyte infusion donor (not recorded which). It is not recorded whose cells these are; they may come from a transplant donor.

The CDR3 spells CASSSRPRTGGREQYF. The CDR3 DNA reads as TGTGCCAGCAGCTCCAGGCCCAGGACAGGGGGCCGGGAGCAGTACTTC. The chain carries TRBV5-8 and TRBJ2-7, with TRBD1 identical over 11 bases. Unmatched junction bases numbered 12, after V lost 3 bases and J lost 7 bases. The CDR3 contains 16 residues. CDR1 SGHTS and CDR2 YDEGEE come from the germline V gene.